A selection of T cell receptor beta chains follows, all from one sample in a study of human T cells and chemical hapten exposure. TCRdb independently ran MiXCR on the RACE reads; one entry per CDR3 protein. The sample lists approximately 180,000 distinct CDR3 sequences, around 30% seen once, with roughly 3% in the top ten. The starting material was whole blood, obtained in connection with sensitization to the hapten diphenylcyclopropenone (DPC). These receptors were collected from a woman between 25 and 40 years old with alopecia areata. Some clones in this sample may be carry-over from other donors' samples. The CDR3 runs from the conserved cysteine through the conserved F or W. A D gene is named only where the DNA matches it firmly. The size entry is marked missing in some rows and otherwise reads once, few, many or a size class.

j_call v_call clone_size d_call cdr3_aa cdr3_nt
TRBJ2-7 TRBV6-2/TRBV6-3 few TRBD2 CASSYGTSGTEQYF TGTGCCAGCAGTTACGGGACTAGCGGGACAGAGCAGTACTTC
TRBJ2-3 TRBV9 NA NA CASSVLAAGTDTQYF TGTGCCAGCAGCGTCTTAGCGGCAGGCACAGATACGCAGTATTTT
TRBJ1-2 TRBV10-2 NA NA CASSESGDYGYTF TGCGCCAGCAGTGAGTCAGGGGACTATGGCTACACCTTC
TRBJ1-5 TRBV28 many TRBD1 CASSPPGQGYQPQHF TGTGCCAGCAGTCCCCCGGGACAGGGGTATCAGCCCCAGCATTTT
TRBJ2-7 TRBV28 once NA CASSFGIPYEQYF TGTGCCAGCAGTTTTGGTATCCCCTACGAGCAGTACTTC
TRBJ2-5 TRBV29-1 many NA CSVEGSGRGWEETQYF TGCAGCGTTGAAGGGTCCGGCAGGGGATGGGAAGAGACCCAGTACTTC
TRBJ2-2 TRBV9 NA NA CASSVRTTTGELFF TGTGCCAGCAGCGTCCGGACTACCACCGGGGAGCTGTTTTTT
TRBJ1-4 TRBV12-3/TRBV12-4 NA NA CASSLSGLEKLFF TGTGCCAGCAGTTTATCAGGGTTGGAAAAACTGTTTTTT
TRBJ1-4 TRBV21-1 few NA CASNWDRSNEKLFF TGTGCCAGCAACTGGGACAGATCTAATGAAAAACTGTTTTTT
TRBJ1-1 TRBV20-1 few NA CSAYRDNYGAFF TGCAGTGCGTACAGGGACAATTACGGGGCTTTCTTT
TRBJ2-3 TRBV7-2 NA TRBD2 CASSLVTSGGTDTQYF TGTGCCAGCAGCTTAGTGACTAGCGGGGGCACAGATACGCAGTATTTT
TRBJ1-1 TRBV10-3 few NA CAISGGGNTEAFF TGTGCCATCAGTGGGGGGGGAAACACTGAAGCTTTCTTT
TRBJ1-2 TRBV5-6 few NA CASSLTVRVNYGYTF TGTGCCAGCAGCTTGACAGTAAGAGTTAACTATGGCTACACCTTC
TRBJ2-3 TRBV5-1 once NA CASSLGASRNTDTQYF TGCGCCAGCAGCTTGGGAGCCAGCAGGAACACAGATACGCAGTATTTT
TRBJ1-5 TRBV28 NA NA CASRVRIGHPQHF TGTGCCAGCAGGGTCAGAATAGGTCACCCCCAGCATTTT
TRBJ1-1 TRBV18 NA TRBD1 CASSPARGQGGNTEAFF TGTGCCAGCTCACCCGCACGAGGACAGGGAGGGAACACTGAAGCTTTCTTT
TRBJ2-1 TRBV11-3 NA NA CASSEAPSAREQFF TGTGCCAGCAGCGAAGCTCCTAGCGCTCGGGAGCAGTTCTTC
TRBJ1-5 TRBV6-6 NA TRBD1 CASSYQGQGNQPQHF TGTGCCAGCAGTTACCAGGGACAGGGCAATCAGCCCCAGCATTTT
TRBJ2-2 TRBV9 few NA CASSSTRQNTGELFF TGTGCCAGCAGTTCGACCAGACAGAACACCGGGGAGCTGTTTTTT
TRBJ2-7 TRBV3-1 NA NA CASSQGYSSYEQYF TGTGCCAGCAGCCAAGGTTACAGTTCCTACGAGCAGTACTTC
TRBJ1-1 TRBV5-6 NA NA CANQRLNTEAFF TGTGCCAACCAGAGGCTGAACACTGAAGCTTTCTTT
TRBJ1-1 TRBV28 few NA CASIRGAQPEAFF TGTGCCAGCATAAGGGGGGCGCAGCCTGAAGCTTTCTTT
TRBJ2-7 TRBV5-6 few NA CASSRNLGYEQYF TGTGCCAGCAGCCGGAACCTAGGCTACGAGCAGTACTTC
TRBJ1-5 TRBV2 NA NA CASSEGFQPQHF TGTGCCAGCAGTGAGGGTTTCCAGCCCCAGCATTTT
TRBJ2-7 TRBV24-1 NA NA CATSDPGPTYEQYF TGTGCCACCAGTGATCCGGGACCTACCTACGAGCAGTACTTC
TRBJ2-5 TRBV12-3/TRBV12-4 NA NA CASSFRQGGGETQYF TGTGCCAGCAGTTTTCGACAAGGAGGTGGAGAGACCCAGTACTTC
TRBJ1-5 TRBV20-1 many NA CSARVRGRGGNQPQHF TGCAGTGCTAGAGTCCGGGGCCGAGGTGGCAATCAGCCCCAGCATTTT
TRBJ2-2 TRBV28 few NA CASSSQGLGSSGELFF TGTGCCAGCAGTTCACAGGGATTGGGTTCTTCCGGGGAGCTGTTTTTT
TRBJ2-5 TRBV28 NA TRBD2 CASSPPAQGLAGQETQYF TGTGCCAGCAGTCCTCCGGCCCAGGGACTAGCGGGACAAGAGACCCAGTACTTC
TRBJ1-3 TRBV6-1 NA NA CASSELGNTIYF TGTGCCAGCAGTGAATTAGGGAACACCATATATTTT
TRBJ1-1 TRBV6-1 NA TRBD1 CASNSADRGFEAFF TGTGCCAGCAATTCGGCGGACAGGGGATTTGAAGCTTTCTTT
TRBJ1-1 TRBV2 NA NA CASSGAPEAFF TGTGCCAGCAGTGGGGCCCCTGAAGCTTTCTTT
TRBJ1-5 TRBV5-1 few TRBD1 CASSLGTGENQPQHF TGCGCCAGCAGCTTGGGGACAGGGGAAAATCAGCCCCAGCATTTT
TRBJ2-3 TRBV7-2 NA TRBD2 CASSLRSGTLDTQYF TGTGCCAGCAGCTTGAGAAGCGGGACGCTTGATACGCAGTATTTT
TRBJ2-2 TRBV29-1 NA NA CSVEKRDRDTGELFF TGCAGCGTTGAAAAGAGGGATCGGGACACCGGGGAGCTGTTTTTT
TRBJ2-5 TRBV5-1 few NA CASSLGPSQETQYF TGCGCCAGCAGCCTCGGACCCTCCCAAGAGACCCAGTACTTC
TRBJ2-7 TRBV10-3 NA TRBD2 CAISEPRGGGPGYEQYF TGTGCCATCAGTGAGCCGAGGGGCGGGGGGCCTGGATACGAGCAGTACTTC
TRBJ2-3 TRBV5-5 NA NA CASSVGQGGDTQYF TGTGCCAGCAGCGTCGGTCAAGGGGGAGATACGCAGTATTTT
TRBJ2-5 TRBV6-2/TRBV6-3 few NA CASRDNQETQYF TGTGCCAGCAGGGACAACCAAGAGACCCAGTACTTC
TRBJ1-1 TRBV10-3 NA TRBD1 CAVQGRPDTEAFF TGTGCCGTACAGGGGAGGCCAGACACTGAAGCTTTCTTT
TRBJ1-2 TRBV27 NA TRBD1 CASSHERTGWNGYTF TGTGCCAGCAGCCACGAGAGGACAGGGTGGAATGGCTACACCTTC
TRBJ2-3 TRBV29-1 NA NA CSVAESPADTQYF TGCAGCGTCGCCGAAAGTCCCGCAGATACGCAGTATTTT
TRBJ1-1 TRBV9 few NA CASSVAPAGEAFF TGTGCCAGCAGCGTAGCCCCAGCAGGAGAAGCTTTCTTT
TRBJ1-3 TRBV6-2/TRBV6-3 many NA CASPQTRQVGNTIYF TGTGCCAGCCCCCAGACCCGGCAGGTTGGAAACACCATATATTTT
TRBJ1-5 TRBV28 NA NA CASCWGVQPQHF TGTGCCAGCTGTTGGGGGGTACAGCCCCAGCATTTT
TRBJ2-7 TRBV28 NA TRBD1 CATRDRRYYEQYF TGTGCCACCAGGGACAGGCGATACTACGAGCAGTACTTC